Presented here are 28 T cell receptor beta chains from one specimen sequenced in a study of control samples from healthy donors and cancer patients. TCRdb keeps only in-frame clones here, not all; method: immunoSEQ multiplex PCR. The sample comprises under 60,000 clones, less than 95% of which are singletons, and about 4% rests with the top ten. Sequenced material: blood. The source of these receptors is a man younger than 45 in good health.

V usage is TRBV19 and J usage is TRBJ1-1; D might be TRBD1 (5 bases). The CDR3 totals 14 residues. With 3 bases removed from V and 1 base from J, the gap between germline ends came to 9 bases. The germline gives CDR1 LNHDA, CDR2 SQIVND (reference sequence). CDR3 residues: CASSIPRGNTEAFF. In DNA form, the CDR3 reads TGTGCCAGTAGTATCCCTAGGGGGAACACTGAAGCTTTCTTT.

In this sample, this clone turned up once. The chain uses TRBV19 and TRBJ2-4, with 10 bases identical to TRBD2. CDR1 LNHDA and CDR2 SQIVND come from the germline V gene (reference sequence). The ends lost 7 bases at V and 0 bases at J; junction bases unmatched: 18. The CDR3 is 20 amino acids. As DNA, the CDR3 is TGTGCCAGTACCCTGAGGGCTAGCGGGAGAGGGGGTCTAGCCAAAAACATTCAGTACTTC. Its protein is CASTLRASGRGGLAKNIQYF. Together with reference TRBV19 and TRBJ2-4, the CDR3 gives the full variable domain: DGGITQSPKYLFRKEGQNVTLSCEQNLNHDAMYWYRQDPGQGLRLIYYSQIVNDFQKGDIAEGYSVSREKKESFPLTVTSAQKNPTAFYLCASTLRASGRGGLAKNIQYFGAGTRLSVL.

The rearrangement uses TRBV27 and TRBJ1-1; 10 bases map to TRBD1. V trimming: 5 bases; J trimming: 3 bases; junction bases outside the gene matches: 3. Germline V gene data show CDR1 as MNHEY and CDR2 as SMNVEV (reference sequence). The CDR3 loop spans 14 amino acids. CDR3 residues: CASSRQGADTEAFF. The CDR3 bases are TGTGCCAGCAGTCGACAGGGGGCAGACACTGAAGCTTTCTTT.

The rearrangement uses TRBV5-3 and TRBJ2-5; D remains unclear. TRBV5-3 has ORF status, its function being uncertain. V lost 0 bases and J lost 2, with 8 bases in between. This CDR3 has 14 amino acids. This CDR3 is CARSLAGRQETQYF. The CDR3 DNA reads as TGTGCCAGAAGCTTGGCCGGTAGGCAAGAGACCCAGTACTTC.

V and J are TRBV10-3 and TRBJ1-1, with 10 bases lining up with TRBD1. The germline CDR1 and CDR2 sequences are ENHRY and SYGVKD. This CDR3 contains 16 residues. Losses at the gene ends were 4 bases for V and 5 bases for J; bases not matched to a gene: 10. DNA for the CDR3: TGTGCCATCAGTGCAGGGAGTGGGACAGGGGATACTGAAGCTTTCTTT. Protein: CAISAGSGTGDTEAFF.

This clone was counted once. V is TRBV29-1 and J is TRBJ2-1; D ambiguous. CDR3 length: 10 amino acids. The germline V gene has CDR1 SQVTM and CDR2 ANQGSEA. With 5 bases removed from V and 3 bases from J, the gap between germline ends came to 2 bases. The CDR3 sequence is CSVIYNEQFF. The CDR3 region has the DNA TGCAGCGTTATCTACAATGAGCAGTTCTTC.

The rearrangement uses TRBV5-5 and TRBJ1-1; no clear D. This CDR3 is 14 amino acids long. The germline CDR1 and CDR2 sequences are SGHKS and YYEKEE (reference sequence). Trimming left V 3 bases short and J 4 bases short, with 13 bases between. As DNA, the CDR3 is TGTGCCAGCAGCTCACCCAGGTCTGCCACTGAAGCTTTCTTT. Residues: CASSSPRSATEAFF.

This chain connects TRBV5-6 to TRBJ1-2; weak D call: TRBD1 (6 bases). The CDR3 length is 14 residues. The V gene's germline CDR1 is SGHDT and CDR2 YYEEEE. The V end was cut by 2 bases, the J end by 4 bases, with 12 bases between. CDR3 loop: CASSFRRGLYGYTF. The CDR3 region has the DNA TGTGCCAGCAGCTTTCGGCGGGGGCTCTATGGCTACACCTTC.

The J gene is TRBJ2-5, the V gene TRBV5-6; TRBD2 aligns across 9 bases. Germline loops: CDR1 SGHDT, CDR2 YYEEEE. The V gene end was trimmed by 0 bases and the J gene end by 0 bases; junction bases not matched to a gene: 3. The CDR3 totals 16 residues. The CDR3 region has the DNA TGTGCCAGCAGCTTGGCGGCGGGGGGGAACCAAGAGACCCAGTACTTC. It specifies CASSLAAGGNQETQYF. The variable domain in full, with the rest retrieved from reference TRBV5-6 and TRBJ2-5, is DAGVTQSPTHLIKTRGQQVTLRCSPKSGHDTVSWYQQALGQGPQFIFQYYEEEERQRGNFPDRFSGHQFPNYSSELNVNALLLGDSALYLCASSLAAGGNQETQYFGPGTRLLVL.

The V gene is TRBV4-3, the J gene TRBJ2-3; tentative D call: TRBD2 (5 bases). V was trimmed by 0 bases and J by 10 bases, leaving 14 bases between them. The CDR3 loop spans 14 amino acids. The V gene's germline CDR1 is LGHNA and CDR2 YSLEER. CDR3 sequence: CASSQDPTSFAQYF. The CDR3 DNA is TGCGCCAGCAGCCAAGACCCTACTAGTTTTGCGCAGTATTTT.

V is TRBV11-1 and J is TRBJ2-5, with 10 bases lining up with TRBD2. Per the germline V gene, CDR1 is SGHAT and CDR2 is FQDESV (reference sequence). This CDR3 comprises 15 residues. V was clipped by 3 bases and J by 3 bases; unmatched bases: 4. The CDR3 here is CASSFRLAGEETQYF. CDR3 nucleotide sequence: TGTGCCAGCAGCTTTAGGCTAGCGGGGGAAGAGACCCAGTACTTC.

This chain connects TRBV7-3 to TRBJ1-2; TRBD1 aligns across 10 bases. Trimming at V came to 5 bases and at J to 6 bases, leaving 12 bases not matched to a gene. The germline CDR1 and CDR2 sequences are SGHTA and FQGTGA. The CDR3 spans 16 residues. The CDR3: CASSPRQGAGSHGYTF. The CDR3 DNA reads TGTGCCAGCAGCCCCAGACAGGGGGCGGGCTCGCATGGCTACACCTTC.

The chain links TRBV27 to TRBJ1-1; D uncertain. In germline, CDR1 is MNHEY, CDR2 SMNVEV (reference sequence). The V and J ends lost 2 bases and 1 base respectively, with 8 bases between them. The CDR3 is 14 residues long. The CDR3 is CASSLHETNTEAFF. The CDR3 DNA reads TGTGCCAGCAGTTTACATGAGACGAACACTGAAGCTTTCTTT.

The chain carries TRBV5-6 and TRBJ1-1, with D hard to call. Looked up from germline, CDR1 is SGHDT and CDR2 is YYEEEE. Trimming took 2 bases from V and 0 from J, leaving 2 bases between them. The CDR3 spans 12 residues. CDR3 nucleotide sequence: TGTGCCAGCAGCTTTGTGAACACTGAAGCTTTCTTT. Translating gives CASSFVNTEAFF.

The V call is TRBV4-3, the J call TRBJ2-5; D remains unclear. Per the germline V gene, CDR1 is LGHNA and CDR2 is YSLEER. The CDR3 consists of 15 residues. The V end was cut by 0 bases, the J end by 0 bases, with 8 bases between. CDR3 residues: CASSQEPANQETQYF. Here the CDR3 DNA reads TGCGCCAGCAGCCAAGAGCCAGCTAACCAAGAGACCCAGTACTTC.

The chain links TRBV12-5 to TRBJ2-3; 9 bases match TRBD1. Germline assignment: CDR1 LGHNT and CDR2 FRNRAP. The CDR3 is 18 amino acids. The junction had 18 bases not matched to a gene; V was cut back by 5 bases and J by 6 bases. Here the CDR3 reads CASGRKGGQGIKQDTQYF. The CDR3 DNA reads TGTGCTAGTGGTAGAAAAGGGGGACAGGGTATTAAACAGGATACGCAGTATTTT.

The V call is TRBV5-1, the J call TRBJ1-2; 7 bases map to TRBD1. This CDR3 is built from 15 residues. V dropped 0 bases and J dropped 4; count of bases not matched to a gene: 6. Germline assignment: CDR1 SGHRS and CDR2 YFSETQ. The CDR3 DNA reads TGCGCCAGCAGCTTGGTTTCGGCAGGGGGCTATGGCTACACCTTC. This encodes CASSLVSAGGYGYTF. Filled out from reference TRBV5-1 and TRBJ1-2, the complete variable domain reads KAGVTQTPRYLIKTRGQQVTLSCSPISGHRSVSWYQQTPGQGLQFLFEYFSETQRNKGNFPGRFSGRQFSNSRSEMNVSTLELGDSALYLCASSLVSAGGYGYTFGSGTRLTVV.

The chain recombines TRBV21-1 with TRBJ2-6; the table's TRBD1 call for D was not verified on the DNA. TRBV21-1 is recorded as a pseudogene. This CDR3 region has 16 residues. CDR3 in amino acids: CASLTEQGPGANVLTF. The CDR3 DNA is TGTGCCAGCCTTACTGAACAGGGACCTGGGGCCAACGTCCTGACTTTC.

The V and J genes are TRBV6-2 or TRBV6-3 and TRBJ1-1; TRBD1 is a possible D gene (6 bases). Trimming shortened V by 4 bases and J by 1 base, and 22 bases separated the two germline ends. This CDR3 has 18 residues. The germline V gene encodes CDR1 MNHEY and CDR2 SVGEGT. The DNA for the CDR3 is TGTGCCAGCAGTTTCCACCTGGCCCGAAGGGGGGCGAACACTGAAGCTTTCTTT. This codes for CASSFHLARRGANTEAFF.

The V gene is TRBV18, the J gene TRBJ2-1; 8 bases agree with TRBD1. This CDR3 has 16 amino acids. V lost 4 bases, J lost 3 bases, and 8 bases stayed unmatched. Germline CDR1 is KGHSH and CDR2 is LQKENI. The CDR3 loop is CASSLGTGIIYNEQFF. The CDR3, as DNA: TGTGCCAGCTCACTTGGGACAGGCATAATCTACAATGAGCAGTTCTTC.

The chain combines TRBV7-8 with TRBJ2-3; TRBD2 aligns across 7 bases. The V gene end was trimmed by 1 base and the J gene end by 3 bases; junction bases not matched to a gene: 10. The CDR3 runs 17 residues. CDR1 is SGHVS and CDR2 is FQNEAQ in the germline V gene. CDR3 DNA sequence: TGTGCCAGCAGCTTAGATCTCGGCGGGAGAGGAACAGATACGCAGTATTTT. It encodes CASSLDLGGRGTDTQYF.

The rearrangement uses TRBV14 and TRBJ1-1; 7 nucleotides align to TRBD1. CDR1 is SGHDN, CDR2 FVKESK, per germline. This CDR3 has 13 residues. V gave up 2 bases and J gave up 5 bases; unmatched junction bases: 2. The CDR3 DNA reads TGTGCCAGCAGCCAACAGGGGGTTACTGAAGCTTTCTTT. It translates to CASSQQGVTEAFF.

V is TRBV30 and J is TRBJ1-5; D possibly corresponds to TRBD1 (6 bases). Trimming removed 1 base at V and 6 bases at J, with 10 bases between. This CDR3 is 13 amino acids long. In germline, CDR1 is GTSNPN, CDR2 SVGIG (reference sequence). The CDR3 DNA reads TGTGCCTGGAGTGACGGGGGGGCTCAGCCCCAGCATTTT. Translation: CAWSDGGAQPQHF.

With respect to this clone: Because the CDR3 is missing its conserved closing phenylalanine or tryptophan, this is likely a read error. It is unclear where the CDR3 begins or ends on the DNA, so no DNA is shown, and the CDR3 is as TCRdb lists it. This chain uses TRBV10-1 with TRBJ2-2; TRBD2 is the table's D call and was not checked against the DNA. CDR1 and CDR2 (germline): WNHNN, SYGVQD (reference sequence). Counting both end residues, the CDR3 totals 11 amino acids. The CDR3 is CASSESLLVSD.

J is TRBJ1-2 and V is TRBV19; tentatively, D is TRBD1 (5 bases). CDR1 is LNHDA and CDR2 is SQIVND in the germline V gene (reference sequence). The CDR3 has 13 residues. The V end was cut by 9 bases, the J end by 4 bases, with 15 bases between. This CDR3 is CASKVGGPYGYTF. The DNA of the CDR3 is TGTGCCAGCAAAGTGGGGGGACCCTATGGCTACACCTTC.

The CDR3 DNA follows: TGTGCTAGTGGTGTCACGACTAGCTTATACAATGAGCAGTTCTTC. Its translation is CASGVTTSLYNEQFF. V gene TRBV12-5 combines with J gene TRBJ2-1; TRBD2 agrees at 7 bases. This CDR3 contains 15 residues. Germline lookup yields CDR1 LGHNT and CDR2 FRNRAP. V dropped 5 bases and J dropped 4; count of bases not matched to a gene: 8.

CDR3 nucleotide sequence: TGTGCCAGCAGCCAAGGCAGGGACAGCCATGGCTACACCTTC. Translated: CASSQGRDSHGYTF. The chain carries TRBV4-2 and TRBJ1-2, with 7 positions matching TRBD1. Losses at the gene ends were 1 base for V and 6 bases for J; bases not matched to a gene: 5. This CDR3 spans 14 amino acids. Germline assignment: CDR1 LGHNA and CDR2 YNFKEQ.

The gene calls are TRBV19 and TRBJ2-1; 12 bases match TRBD2. The J segment lost 9 bases and the V segment lost 3 bases, leaving 3 bases of the junction unmatched. Per germline, CDR1 LNHDA and CDR2 SQIVND (reference sequence). The CDR3 contains 14 residues. CDR3 protein: CASSIGLAGFEQFF. The CDR3 DNA follows: TGTGCCAGTAGTATTGGACTAGCGGGATTTGAGCAGTTCTTC.